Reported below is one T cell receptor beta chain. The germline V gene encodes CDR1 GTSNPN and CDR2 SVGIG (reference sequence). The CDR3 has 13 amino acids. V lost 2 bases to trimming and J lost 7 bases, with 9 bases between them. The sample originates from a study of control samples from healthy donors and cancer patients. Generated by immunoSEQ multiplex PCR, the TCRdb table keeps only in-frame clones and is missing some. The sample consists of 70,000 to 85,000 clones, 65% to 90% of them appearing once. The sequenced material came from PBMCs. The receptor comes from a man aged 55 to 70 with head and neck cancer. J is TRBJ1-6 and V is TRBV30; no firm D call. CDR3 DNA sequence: TGTGCCTGGAGTAGGGCCTCGAATTCACCCCTCCACTTT. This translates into CAWSRASNSPLHF.